The sequence of this T cell receptor (beta chain) was determined in a study of human T cells and chemical hapten exposure. The CDR3 contains 17 residues. Trimming removed 1 base from V and 7 bases from J, with 17 bases in between. The germline gives CDR1 MGHRA, CDR2 YSYEKL. MiXCR was run by TCRdb on the RACE reads, yielding one entry per CDR3 protein. The table records about 160,000 distinct CDR3 sequences, 28% of them present only once. This clonotype was counted a single time. The antigen is not known. Broader study findings: Donors' alopecia may make their immune response differ from healthy people's.

The time point: patch test 3, about 24 weeks after DPC sensitization. Indicated treatment: therapeutic diphenylcyclopropenone sensitization with weekly scalp DPC. This material consisted of whole blood, taken in connection with sensitization to the hapten diphenylcyclopropenone (DPC). The TCR originated in a woman younger than 35 with alopecia areata. Some clones in this sample may be carry-over from other donors' samples. The chain is built from TRBV4-1 and TRBJ1-6; D may be TRBD1 (6 bases). The CDR3 DNA reads as TGCGCCAGCAGCCAAGTGAGAGCGGGGGCGCGAAATTCACCCCTCCACTTT. Amino acids: CASSQVRAGARNSPLHF.